The entry below gives a single T cell receptor beta chain sequence along with its context. What it recognizes is unknown. With V trimmed by 7 bases and J by 7 bases, 13 bases remained unmatched. The germline V gene encodes CDR1 LNHDA and CDR2 SQIVND (reference sequence). CDR3 length: 16 residues. This sample was taken from a study of vaccination and CD4 T cells after COVID-19. An Oncomine TCR Beta short-read assay was used to sequence the DNA from cultured CD4+ T cells. Each CDR3 protein is one row after TCRdb ran MiXCR on the PCR reads. This sample has roughly 11,000 distinct CDR3 sequences; 25% to 35% occur once, and the top ten carry 23%. Treatment specified: roughly 10-day PBMC culture with coronavirus spike peptide pools or control peptides (ViraFEST assay). PBMCs were cultured at two million per well with approximately 9.4 IU/ml IL-2 and 9.5 to 10 ug/ml peptide pools.

The sample consisted of cultured CD4+ T cells from blood. This chain uses TRBV19 with TRBJ2-2; 9 nucleotides align to TRBD2. This TCR came from a human donor with COVID-19. The CDR3 reads CASNPSSGASVGELFF. CDR3 DNA sequence: TGTGCCAGTAATCCCTCTAGCGGGGCCTCCGTCGGGGAGCTGTTTTTT.